These 25 T cell receptor beta chains share one sample of origin, sequenced in a study of prognosis after radiotherapy for stage I lung cancer. Genomic DNA was subjected to two-round multiplex PCR for amplification of TCR beta CDR3. Primers (each specific to one TRBV or TRBJ gene) were used in first-round PCR. Using its own MiXCR run on the multiplex PCR reads, TCRdb lists one record per CDR3 protein. The repertoire holds around 13,000 distinct CDR3 sequences, with 25% to 30% as singletons. The source was PBMCs, collected before or after stereotactic body radiation therapy (not recorded which). The origin of the receptors is a donor aged 50 or older with non-small cell lung cancer.

By its share, this clonotype is medium-sized. The V call is TRBV28, the J call TRBJ2-7; TRBD1 agrees at 9 bases. The CDR3 loop spans 14 amino acids. Germline lookup yields CDR1 MDHEN and CDR2 SYDVKM. V trimming: 6 bases; J trimming: 3 bases; junction bases outside the gene matches: 6. CDR3 amino acids: CASRDRGSYYEQYF. Written as DNA, the CDR3 is TGTGCCAGCAGGGACAGGGGTTCCTACTACGAGCAGTACTTC.

This clonotype is termed medium-sized. The chain is built from TRBV28 and TRBJ1-2; D might be TRBD1 (5 bases). The germline V gene encodes CDR1 MDHEN and CDR2 SYDVKM. The CDR3 extends over 14 amino acids. V lost 8 bases and J 4 bases, leaving 17 bases between the germline ends. The CDR3 loop reads CASQPAGGAYGYTF. In DNA form, the CDR3 reads TGTGCCAGCCAACCGGCCGGGGGTGCCTATGGCTACACCTTC.

By share of the sample, this clonotype is medium-sized. The genes are TRBV11-2 and TRBJ2-1; D not resolved. Trimming took 3 bases from V and 7 from J, leaving 13 bases between them. CDR1 SGHAT and CDR2 FQNNGV come from the germline V gene. There are 14 residues in the CDR3. The CDR3 DNA reads TGTGCCAGCAGCTTTGGCATACTCGATAATGAGCAGTTCTTC. Translated, it gives CASSFGILDNEQFF.

This clonotype was counted at least ten times. The rearrangement uses TRBV2 and TRBJ2-5; D may be TRBD1 or TRBD2 (5 bases each). Trimming removed 6 bases at V and 7 bases at J, with 15 bases between. Germline lookup yields CDR1 SNHLY and CDR2 FYNNEI. CDR3 length: 13 residues. CDR3 sequence reads: CASSEDLRGTQYF. DNA for the CDR3: TGTGCCAGCAGCGAGGACTTGAGGGGGACCCAGTACTTC.

At least ten counts were recorded for this clonotype. The chain employs TRBV7-2 and TRBJ1-1; D is perhaps TRBD1 (5 bases). V was trimmed by 2 bases and J by 1 base, leaving 20 bases between them. Germline CDR1 reads SGHTA; CDR2 reads FQGNSA. This CDR3 contains 18 residues. As DNA, the CDR3 is TGTGCCAGCAGCTTAACTAGTCTAGGACACCGAACGAACACTGAAGCTTTCTTT. Residues: CASSLTSLGHRTNTEAFF. Using reference TRBV7-2 and TRBJ1-1 for the parts outside the CDR3, the full variable domain is GAGVSQSPSNKVTEKGKDVELRCDPISGHTALYWYRQSLGQGLEFLIYFQGNSAPDKSGLPSDRFSAERTGGSVSTLTIQRTQQEDSAVYLCASSLTSLGHRTNTEAFFGQGTRLTVV.

This clonotype is medium-sized in the sample. The chain combines TRBV7-8 with TRBJ2-3; 9 bases are a match to TRBD1. V lost 4 bases to trimming and J lost 3 bases; unmatched junction nucleotides: 8. The CDR3 sequence is 16 residues long. From germline, CDR1 is SGHVS and CDR2 FQNEAQ. CDR3 coding DNA: TGTGCCAGCAGCTGGGACAGGGACCTTGGGACAGATACGCAGTATTTT. The encoded protein is CASSWDRDLGTDTQYF.

In regard to this clonotype: Since a far larger clone is one base different, this is likely a read error. This sequence joins TRBV6-5 and TRBJ2-7, with D possibly being TRBD1 (6 bases). Germline V CDR1 and CDR2: MNHEY, SVGAGI. V shed 5 bases and J shed 0 bases, with 11 bases lying between them. The CDR3 consists of 14 residues. The CDR3 spells CASSEGVYSYEQYF. Written as DNA, the CDR3 is TGTGCCAGCAGTGAGGGGGTCTACTCCTACGAGCAGTACTTC.

With regard to this clonotype: Compared with germline, one end of the junction differs, possibly owing to a read error. V gene TRBV19 combines with J gene TRBJ2-1; 10 nucleotides line up with TRBD2. The germline gives CDR1 LNHDA, CDR2 SQIVND (reference sequence). The CDR3 runs 15 residues. CDR3 amino acids: CVSSMLAGVLGEQFF. The DNA of the CDR3 is TGTGTCAGTAGTATGCTAGCGGGGGTGCTGGGTGAGCAGTTCTTC.

This clonotype is medium-sized in the sample. The J gene is TRBJ2-1, the V gene TRBV28; 8 positions agree with TRBD2. CDR1 and CDR2 (germline): MDHEN, SYDVKM. The CDR3 is 16 amino acids. V was clipped by 1 base and J by 2 bases; unmatched bases: 4. CDR3 protein: CASSLYGSGAYNEQFF. CDR3 in DNA: TGTGCCAGCAGTTTATATGGTAGCGGGGCCTACAATGAGCAGTTCTTC.

Concerning this clonotype itself: One end of the junction does not line up with germline, which may come from a read error. The chain has TRBV27 and TRBJ2-1; TRBD1 matches 8 bases. Germline V lookup: CDR1 MNHEY, CDR2 SMNVEV (reference sequence). The CDR3 length is 16 residues. Here the CDR3 DNA reads TGTGCCAGCAGTTCTCTACAGGGGGGCAACTACAATGAGCAGTCCTTC. Protein product: CASSSLQGGNYNEQSF.

This clonotype was recorded at least ten times. The chain recombines TRBV28 with TRBJ2-7, with 9 bases that match TRBD1. V dropped 5 bases and J dropped 2; count of bases not matched to a gene: 7. CDR3 size: 15 residues. CDR1 is MDHEN, CDR2 SYDVKM, per germline. CDR3 nucleotide sequence: TGTGCCAGCAGTCCCGGGACAGGGATAACCTACGAGCAGTACTTC. Translation: CASSPGTGITYEQYF.

The rearrangement joins TRBV12-3 or TRBV12-4 to TRBJ2-1; TRBD2 matches at 8 bases. The CDR3 covers 14 residues. J was trimmed by 4 bases and V by 9 bases; bases with no gene match: 8. The CDR3 bases are TGTGCCAGTTTTGGAGCGGGAGTATACAATGAGCAGTTCTTC. It is translated as CASFGAGVYNEQFF.

This rearrangement joins TRBV6-1 to TRBJ2-3; possibly TRBD2 for D (6 bases). Trimming cost V 7 bases and J 1 base, with 9 bases left between them. This CDR3 has 13 amino acids. Germline lookup yields CDR1 MNHNS and CDR2 SASEGT. CDR3 DNA: TGTGCCAGCACCTCGGGGGGCACAGATACGCAGTATTTT. The encoded protein is CASTSGGTDTQYF.

Comments on this clonotype: Since a far larger clone is one base different, this is likely a read error. The rearrangement uses TRBV7-2 and TRBJ2-6; D not resolved. With 5 bases removed from V and 0 bases from J, the gap between germline ends came to 11 bases. Germline V gene data show CDR1 as SGHTA and CDR2 as FQGNSA. The CDR3 runs 16 residues. For the CDR3, the DNA is TGTGCCAGCAGCCCCTGGGAAAACTCTGGGGCCAACGTCCTGACTTTC. This gives the protein CASSPWENSGANVLTF.

By share of the sample, this clonotype is medium-sized. J is TRBJ2-7 and V is TRBV28, with D maybe TRBD1 (5 bases). Trimming took 2 bases from V and 0 from J, leaving 11 bases between them. CDR1 is MDHEN and CDR2 is SYDVKM in the germline V gene. The CDR3 loop spans 15 amino acids. CDR3 DNA sequence: TGTGCCAGCAGTTTAGGACATTCGGGCTCCTACGAGCAGTACTTC. It is translated as CASSLGHSGSYEQYF. The complete variable domain, with remaining parts taken from reference TRBV28 and TRBJ2-7, reads DVKVTQSSRYLVKRTGEKVFLECVQDMDHENMFWYRQDPGLGLRLIYFSYDVKMKEKGDIPEGYSVSREKKERFSLILESASTNQTSMYLCASSLGHSGSYEQYFGPGTRLTVT.

This clonotype showed up many times. J is TRBJ2-7 and V is TRBV5-4; a weak D match, TRBD1 (6 bases). Germline V lookup: CDR1 SGHNT, CDR2 YYREEE (reference sequence). Trimming removed 4 bases at V and 4 bases at J, with 15 bases between. There are 14 residues in the CDR3. CDR3 region: CASSLDSRTYEQYF. The DNA of the CDR3 is TGTGCCAGCAGCCTGGACAGTCGTACTTACGAGCAGTACTTC.

By share, this clonotype ranks as medium-sized. This chain uses TRBV19 with TRBJ2-2; D could derive from TRBD1 or TRBD2 (5 bases each). Germline CDR1 is LNHDA and CDR2 is SQIVND (reference sequence). The CDR3 contains 15 residues. V lost 3 bases, J lost 10 bases, and 18 bases lay in between. The CDR3 DNA reads as TGTGCCAGTAGTATCCCCGGGACCGGCGCGAAGGAGCTGTTTTTT. The encoded protein is CASSIPGTGAKELFF.

The genes are TRBV7-9 and TRBJ2-1, with D uncertain. The germline CDR1 and CDR2 sequences are SEHNR and FQNEAQ (reference sequence). The CDR3 is made up of 15 amino acids. Trimming pared 5 bases from V and 6 bases from J, leaving 17 bases between. The CDR3 DNA reads as TGTGCCAGCAGCCTGGGGTCTATCTGGAGCAATGAGCAGTTCTTC. Its translation is CASSLGSIWSNEQFF.

This clonotype has ten or more counts. The chain joins TRBV20-1 to TRBJ1-1, with 9 bases aligning to TRBD1. J lost 3 bases, V lost 1 base, and 6 bases had no gene match. Germline V gene sequence: CDR1 DFQATT, CDR2 SNEGSKA (reference sequence). The CDR3 has 15 amino acids. CDR3 residues: CSARAPNRGHTEAFF. The DNA for the CDR3 is TGCAGTGCTAGAGCCCCTAACAGGGGGCACACTGAAGCTTTCTTT.

Notes on this clonotype: A far larger clone is off by one base, so a read error is likely. The rearrangement links TRBV6-4 to TRBJ1-6, with 8 positions matching TRBD1. Germline CDR1 and CDR2: MRHNA and SNTAGT. Germline trimming cut 5 bases from V and 8 bases from J; bases unmatched to any gene: 8. The CDR3 is 15 amino acids. The CDR3 sequence is CASSQRQGRDSPLHF. In DNA, the CDR3 is TGTGCCAGCAGTCAGCGACAGGGGCGGGATTCACCCCTCCACTTT.

The table lists this clonotype with many counts. V usage is TRBV7-3 and J usage is TRBJ1-3; TRBD1 matches at 8 bases. Per germline, CDR1 SGHTA and CDR2 FQGTGA. The V gene end was trimmed by 2 bases and the J gene end by 0 bases; junction bases not matched to a gene: 9. The CDR3 is made up of 18 amino acids. CDR3 region: CASSLAWTGLFSGNTIYF. CDR3 in DNA: TGTGCCAGCAGCTTAGCCTGGACAGGGCTATTCTCTGGAAACACCATATATTTT.

DNA for the CDR3: TGTGCCAGAGGCCCTCGAGGGACGGGTCAGCCCCAGCATTTT. It specifies CARGPRGTGQPQHF. V and J are TRBV7-9 and TRBJ1-5, with D perhaps matching TRBD1 (5 bases). V was clipped by 9 bases and J by 6 bases, with 18 bases between them. This CDR3 is 14 amino acids long. The germline CDR1 and CDR2 sequences are SEHNR and FQNEAQ (reference sequence).

For this clonotype: A far larger clone is only one base removed, so a read error is likely. The chain uses TRBV6-9 and TRBJ1-3, with D unclear. Germline V gene sequence: CDR1 MNHGY, CDR2 SVAAGI. CDR3 length: 13 residues. Here the CDR3 reads CASIRGSGNAIYF. CDR3 DNA sequence: TGTGCCAGCATCAGAGGCTCTGGAAACGCCATATATTTT.

J is TRBJ2-3 and V is TRBV6-2 or TRBV6-3; D remains ambiguous. V lost 6 bases and J 15 bases, leaving 28 bases between the germline ends. Germline V gene sequence: CDR1 MNHEY, CDR2 SVGEGT. CDR3 length equals 15 residues. For the CDR3, the DNA is TGTGCCAGCAGCCGTAGGAGCAGCGATACAGATAAGCAATATTTT. It specifies CASSRRSSDTDKQYF.

Turning to this clonotype: A read error is likely here: a far larger clone is one base away. CDR3 amino acids: CASSLGVRYYEQYF. The CDR3 bases are TGTGCCAGCAGCTTAGGGGTACGGTACTACGAGCAGTACTTC. The chain carries TRBV7-9 and TRBJ2-7; D uncertain. Germline CDR1 and CDR2: SEHNR and FQNEAQ (reference sequence). The ends were cut back, 1 base at V and 3 bases at J, with 10 bases in the middle. The CDR3 extends over 14 amino acids.